This T cell receptor beta chain was obtained from a study of beta chain features in type 1 diabetes. Turning to the study itself: Cell yields, age and gender were similar between patients and healthy donors.

This clone appeared many times. Its antigen is unidentified. CDR1 is PRHDT, CDR2 FYEKMQ, per germline (reference sequence). The CDR3 is 14 residues long. The V end lost 4 bases, the J end lost 9 bases, and 18 bases lay between the germline ends. Reverse transcribing all isolated RNA meant expressed TCRB transcripts were sequenced. Libraries were prepared by immunoSEQ multiplex PCR; TCRdb keeps only in-frame clonotypes and omits some of them. The table shows some 270,000 clones, with under 8.5% occurring only once. Whole-study results and caveats: Although PCR might favor shorter templates, it would do so equally in patients and controls.

Purity exceeding 95% was reached by all sorted populations. The sequence was collected from a young woman in good health. What was sequenced was central memory CD4+ T cells from blood. The rearrangement joins TRBV13 to TRBJ1-2; D remains ambiguous. CDR3 in amino acids: CASSSRLRGSSYTF. The DNA for the CDR3 is TGTGCCAGCAGCTCTAGGTTGAGAGGGTCTAGCTACACCTTC.